A selection of T cell receptor beta chains follows, all from one sample in a study of T-cell reconstitution after alpha-beta-depleted transplantation in children. One entry per CDR3 protein results from TCRdb running MiXCR on the PCR reads. The data contain 440,000 or so distinct CDR3 sequences, approximately 10% of them singletons. This sample comprised PBMCs from the stem cell graft donor, obtained from the stem cell graft. These receptors all come from a human donor who donated a stem cell graft to a child with acute myeloid leukemia. Each CDR3 is given with its conserved first and last residue. A D gene is named only where the DNA matches it firmly. Where a row states a size, it is once, few, many or the class of an expanded clone; other rows omit it.

clone_size: .
j_call: TRBJ1-2
d_call: .
cdr3_length: 10
v_call: TRBV20-1
cdr3_aa: CSAGDGGYTF
cdr3_nt: TGCAGTGCAGGGGATGGGGGCTACACCTTC

clone_size: few
j_call: TRBJ2-2
d_call: TRBD1
cdr3_length: 15
v_call: TRBV4-1
cdr3_aa: CASSQEQGATGELFF
cdr3_nt: TGCGCCAGCAGCCAGGAACAGGGGGCAACCGGGGAGCTGTTTTTT

clone_size: .
j_call: TRBJ2-5
d_call: .
cdr3_length: 12
v_call: TRBV29-1
cdr3_aa: CSVDYSRETQYF
cdr3_nt: TGCAGCGTTGATTATAGCAGAGAGACCCAGTACTTC

clone_size: .
j_call: TRBJ2-1
d_call: .
cdr3_length: 13
v_call: TRBV7-3
cdr3_aa: CASGARNTNEQFF
cdr3_nt: TGTGCCAGCGGGGCCCGGAACACCAATGAGCAGTTCTTC

clone_size: .
j_call: TRBJ2-2
d_call: TRBD2
cdr3_length: 17
v_call: TRBV12-3/TRBV12-4
cdr3_aa: CASSTPRLAGNTGELFF
cdr3_nt: TGTGCCAGCAGCACTCCCCGACTAGCGGGGAACACCGGGGAGCTGTTTTTT

clone_size: many
j_call: TRBJ1-6
d_call: .
cdr3_length: 14
v_call: TRBV10-3
cdr3_aa: CAISLGTANSPLHF
cdr3_nt: TGTGCCATCAGTCTGGGAACCGCTAATTCACCCCTCCACTTT

clone_size: few
j_call: TRBJ1-3
d_call: .
cdr3_length: 15
v_call: TRBV5-1
cdr3_aa: CASSFMGSSGNTIYF
cdr3_nt: TGCGCCAGCAGCTTCATGGGAAGCTCTGGAAACACCATATATTTT

clone_size: few
j_call: TRBJ1-4
d_call: TRBD1
cdr3_length: 13
v_call: TRBV27
cdr3_aa: CASSAQGVEKLFF
cdr3_nt: TGTGCCAGCAGTGCACAGGGGGTGGAAAAACTGTTTTTT

clone_size: .
j_call: TRBJ2-3
d_call: .
cdr3_length: 14
v_call: TRBV7-6
cdr3_aa: CASSFQGLSDTQYF
cdr3_nt: TGTGCCAGCAGCTTCCAGGGTTTATCAGATACGCAGTATTTT

clone_size: .
j_call: TRBJ2-2
d_call: TRBD2
cdr3_length: 16
v_call: TRBV7-3
cdr3_aa: CASSPRLAGGGGELFF
cdr3_nt: TGTGCCAGCTCTCCGCGGCTAGCGGGAGGAGGCGGGGAGCTGTTTTTT

clone_size: .
j_call: TRBJ2-1
d_call: .
cdr3_length: 11
v_call: TRBV12-3/TRBV12-4
cdr3_aa: CASRGNNEQFF
cdr3_nt: TGTGCCAGCAGGGGAAACAATGAGCAGTTCTTC

clone_size: few
j_call: TRBJ1-5
d_call: .
cdr3_length: 14
v_call: TRBV12-3/TRBV12-4
cdr3_aa: CASSKGRASQPQHF
cdr3_nt: TGTGCCAGCAGCAAAGGCAGGGCGAGTCAGCCCCAGCATTTT

clone_size: few
j_call: TRBJ2-1
d_call: .
cdr3_length: 13
v_call: TRBV21-1
cdr3_aa: CASSKGFTHGQFF
cdr3_nt: TGTGCCAGCAGCAAGGGGTTCACCCATGGGCAGTTCTTC

clone_size: few
j_call: TRBJ1-6
d_call: TRBD1
cdr3_length: 14
v_call: TRBV5-5
cdr3_aa: CASSSPGQEAPLHF
cdr3_nt: TGTGCCAGCAGCTCCCCCGGACAGGAAGCACCCCTCCACTTT

clone_size: once
j_call: TRBJ2-5
d_call: .
cdr3_length: 13
v_call: TRBV9
cdr3_aa: CASSVGGDATQYF
cdr3_nt: TGTGCCAGCAGCGTAGGGGGGGACGCGACCCAGTACTTC

clone_size: .
j_call: TRBJ2-1
d_call: .
cdr3_length: 12
v_call: TRBV19
cdr3_aa: CASSGTFNEQFF
cdr3_nt: TGTGCCAGTAGCGGGACTTTCAATGAGCAGTTCTTC

clone_size: many
j_call: TRBJ2-5
d_call: .
cdr3_length: 16
v_call: TRBV10-3
cdr3_aa: CAISESQGSSRETQYF
cdr3_nt: TGTGCCATCAGTGAGTCTCAGGGGAGCTCGAGAGAGACCCAGTACTTC

clone_size: many
j_call: TRBJ1-1
d_call: TRBD1
cdr3_length: 16
v_call: TRBV20-1
cdr3_aa: CSATGRQGKPNTEAFF
cdr3_nt: TGCAGTGCTACCGGCAGACAGGGGAAACCGAACACTGAAGCTTTCTTT

clone_size: few
j_call: TRBJ2-2
d_call: .
cdr3_length: 12
v_call: TRBV12-3/TRBV12-4
cdr3_aa: CASRTGDGELFF
cdr3_nt: TGTGCCAGCCGTACGGGGGACGGGGAGCTGTTTTTT

clone_size: few
j_call: TRBJ2-1
d_call: .
cdr3_length: 13
v_call: TRBV6-2/TRBV6-3
cdr3_aa: CASRSGGYNEQFF
cdr3_nt: TGTGCCAGCAGGTCCGGAGGATACAATGAGCAGTTCTTC

clone_size: many
j_call: TRBJ2-7
d_call: .
cdr3_length: 14
v_call: TRBV20-1
cdr3_aa: CSAEPTETSYEQYF
cdr3_nt: TGCAGTGCAGAACCCACCGAGACCTCCTACGAGCAGTACTTC

clone_size: few
j_call: TRBJ1-1
d_call: .
cdr3_length: 13
v_call: TRBV6-1
cdr3_aa: CASSRSSYTEAFF
cdr3_nt: TGTGCCAGCAGTCGGAGCTCCTACACTGAAGCTTTCTTT

clone_size: .
j_call: TRBJ2-1
d_call: .
cdr3_length: 14
v_call: TRBV5-1
cdr3_aa: CASSPGMDYNEQFF
cdr3_nt: TGCGCCAGCAGCCCGGGGATGGACTACAATGAGCAGTTCTTC

clone_size: few
j_call: TRBJ1-5
d_call: .
cdr3_length: 14
v_call: TRBV2
cdr3_aa: CASSDGVSNQPQHF
cdr3_nt: TGTGCCAGCAGTGACGGGGTGAGCAATCAGCCCCAGCATTTT

clone_size: many
j_call: TRBJ2-5
d_call: .
cdr3_length: 14
v_call: TRBV4-2
cdr3_aa: CASSQDGRSETQYF
cdr3_nt: TGTGCCAGCAGCCAAGACGGCAGATCAGAGACCCAGTACTTC

clone_size: .
j_call: TRBJ2-5
d_call: .
cdr3_length: 12
v_call: TRBV29-1
cdr3_aa: CSVGGVGETQYF
cdr3_nt: TGCAGCGTTGGTGGGGTGGGAGAGACCCAGTACTTC

clone_size: many
j_call: TRBJ1-1
d_call: .
cdr3_length: 13
v_call: TRBV20-1
cdr3_aa: CSARAPLNTEAFF
cdr3_nt: TGCAGTGCTAGAGCCCCCCTGAACACTGAAGCTTTCTTT

clone_size: many
j_call: TRBJ2-1
d_call: TRBD1
cdr3_length: 13
v_call: TRBV7-2
cdr3_aa: CASSQGGGQEQFF
cdr3_nt: TGTGCCAGCAGCCAAGGGGGCGGCCAAGAGCAGTTCTTC

clone_size: .
j_call: TRBJ2-1
d_call: .
cdr3_length: 13
v_call: TRBV27
cdr3_aa: CASRRELNNEQFF
cdr3_nt: TGTGCCAGCAGAAGGGAGTTAAACAATGAGCAGTTCTTC

clone_size: .
j_call: TRBJ1-2
d_call: .
cdr3_length: 11
v_call: TRBV29-1
cdr3_aa: CSAIHLAGYTF
cdr3_nt: TGCAGCGCGATCCACCTGGCCGGCTACACCTTC

clone_size: many
j_call: TRBJ2-7
d_call: .
cdr3_length: 14
v_call: TRBV7-2
cdr3_aa: CASSLATGAVLQYF
cdr3_nt: TGTGCCAGCAGCTTAGCCACCGGGGCAGTTTTGCAGTACTTC

clone_size: .
j_call: TRBJ2-5
d_call: .
cdr3_length: 16
v_call: TRBV4-2
cdr3_aa: CASSPMGAGARETQYF
cdr3_nt: TGTGCCAGCAGCCCCATGGGGGCGGGGGCCAGGGAGACCCAGTACTTC

clone_size: .
j_call: TRBJ2-2
d_call: .
cdr3_length: 16
v_call: TRBV7-9
cdr3_aa: CASSSRDTGYPGELFF
cdr3_nt: TGTGCCAGCAGTTCTAGAGACACAGGGTACCCCGGGGAGCTGTTTTTT

clone_size: few
j_call: TRBJ2-7
d_call: .
cdr3_length: 11
v_call: TRBV18
cdr3_aa: CASSPRDEQYF
cdr3_nt: TGTGCCAGCTCACCCCGGGACGAGCAGTACTTC

clone_size: many
j_call: TRBJ2-5
d_call: .
cdr3_length: 15
v_call: TRBV5-1
cdr3_aa: CASSSQRARQETQYF
cdr3_nt: TGCGCCAGCAGTAGCCAGCGGGCTAGACAAGAGACCCAGTACTTC

clone_size: few
j_call: TRBJ2-1
d_call: .
cdr3_length: 15
v_call: TRBV7-2
cdr3_aa: CASSLEVGSYNEQFF
cdr3_nt: TGTGCCAGCAGCTTAGAGGTGGGAAGCTACAATGAGCAGTTCTTC

clone_size: .
j_call: TRBJ2-4
d_call: .
cdr3_length: 13
v_call: TRBV6-5
cdr3_aa: CASSYGLYDIQYF
cdr3_nt: TGTGCCAGCAGTTACGGGCTGTATGACATTCAGTACTTC

clone_size: few
j_call: TRBJ2-7
d_call: .
cdr3_length: 16
v_call: TRBV4-1
cdr3_aa: CASSQDPRGLDYEQYF
cdr3_nt: TGCGCCAGCAGCCAAGACCCCCGGGGCTTAGACTACGAGCAGTACTTC

clone_size: many
j_call: TRBJ2-5
d_call: .
cdr3_length: 14
v_call: TRBV7-2
cdr3_aa: CASSLAQGVETQYF
cdr3_nt: TGTGCCAGCAGCTTAGCCCAGGGTGTAGAGACCCAGTACTTC

clone_size: few
j_call: TRBJ2-1
d_call: .
cdr3_length: 15
v_call: TRBV6-5
cdr3_aa: CASSLEVLANNEQFF
cdr3_nt: TGTGCCAGCAGTTTGGAGGTCTTAGCGAACAATGAGCAGTTCTTC